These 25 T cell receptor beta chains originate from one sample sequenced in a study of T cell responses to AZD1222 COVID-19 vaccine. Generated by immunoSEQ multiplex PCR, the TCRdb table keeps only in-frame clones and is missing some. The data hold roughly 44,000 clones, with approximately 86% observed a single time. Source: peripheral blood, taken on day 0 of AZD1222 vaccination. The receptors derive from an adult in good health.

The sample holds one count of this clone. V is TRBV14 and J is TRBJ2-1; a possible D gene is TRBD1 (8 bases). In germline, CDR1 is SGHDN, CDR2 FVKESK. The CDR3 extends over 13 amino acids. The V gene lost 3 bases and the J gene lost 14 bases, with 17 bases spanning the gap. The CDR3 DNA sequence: TGTGCCAGCAGCCAGACCCAACAGGGGGGGGAGTTCTTC. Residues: CASSQTQQGGEFF.

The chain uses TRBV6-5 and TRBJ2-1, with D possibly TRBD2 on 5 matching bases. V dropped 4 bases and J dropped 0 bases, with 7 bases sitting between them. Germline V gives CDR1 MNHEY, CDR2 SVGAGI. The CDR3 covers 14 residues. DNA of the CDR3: TGTGCCAGCAGTTCGGCGGGCTCCTACAATGAGCAGTTCTTC. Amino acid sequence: CASSSAGSYNEQFF.

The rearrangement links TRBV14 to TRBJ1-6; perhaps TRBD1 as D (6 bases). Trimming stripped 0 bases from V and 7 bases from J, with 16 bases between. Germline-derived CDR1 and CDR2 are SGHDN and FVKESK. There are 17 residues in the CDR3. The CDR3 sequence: CASSQDPSGGRNSPLHF. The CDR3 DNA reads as TGTGCCAGCAGCCAAGACCCTTCCGGGGGGCGAAATTCACCCCTCCACTTT.

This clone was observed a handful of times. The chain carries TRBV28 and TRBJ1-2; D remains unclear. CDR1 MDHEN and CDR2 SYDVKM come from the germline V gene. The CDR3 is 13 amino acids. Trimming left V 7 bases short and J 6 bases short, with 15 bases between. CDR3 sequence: CASTDPNGNGYTF. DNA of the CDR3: TGTGCCAGCACCGACCCCAACGGGAATGGCTACACCTTC.

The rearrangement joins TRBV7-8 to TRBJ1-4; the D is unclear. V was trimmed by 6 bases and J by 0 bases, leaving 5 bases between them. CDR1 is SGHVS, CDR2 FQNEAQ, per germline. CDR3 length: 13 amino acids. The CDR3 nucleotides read TGTGCCAGCAGTCTATCAACTAATGAAAAACTGTTTTTT. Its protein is CASSLSTNEKLFF. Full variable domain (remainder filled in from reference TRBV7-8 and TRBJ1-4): GAGVSQSPRYKVAKRGQDVALRCDPISGHVSLFWYQQALGQGPEFLTYFQNEAQLDKSGLPSDRFFAERPEGSVSTLKIQRTQQEDSAVYLCASSLSTNEKLFFGSGTQLSVL.

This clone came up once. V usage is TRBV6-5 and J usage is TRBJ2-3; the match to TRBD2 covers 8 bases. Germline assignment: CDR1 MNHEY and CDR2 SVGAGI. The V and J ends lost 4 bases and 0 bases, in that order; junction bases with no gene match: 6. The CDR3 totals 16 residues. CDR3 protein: CASSFSGTASTDTQYF. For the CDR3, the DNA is TGTGCCAGCAGTTTTAGCGGGACTGCTAGCACAGATACGCAGTATTTT.

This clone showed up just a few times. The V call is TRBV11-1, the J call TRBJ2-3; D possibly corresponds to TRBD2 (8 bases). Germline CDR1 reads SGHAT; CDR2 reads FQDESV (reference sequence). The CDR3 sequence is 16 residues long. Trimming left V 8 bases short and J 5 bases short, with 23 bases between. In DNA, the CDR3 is TGTGCCAGCTCCCAGGGGGGCGGGAGGTCGGGAGATACGCAGTATTTT. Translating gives CASSQGGGRSGDTQYF.

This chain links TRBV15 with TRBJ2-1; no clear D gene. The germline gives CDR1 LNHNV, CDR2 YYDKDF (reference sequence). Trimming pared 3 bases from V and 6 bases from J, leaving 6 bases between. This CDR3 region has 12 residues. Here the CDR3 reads CATSSGLNEQFF. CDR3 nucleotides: TGTGCCACCAGCAGCGGCCTCAATGAGCAGTTCTTC. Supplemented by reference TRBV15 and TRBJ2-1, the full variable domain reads DAMVIQNPRYQVTQFGKPVTLSCSQTLNHNVMYWYQQKSSQAPKLLFHYYDKDFNNEADTPDNFQSRRPNTSFCFLDIRSPGLGDTAMYLCATSSGLNEQFFGPGTRLTVL.

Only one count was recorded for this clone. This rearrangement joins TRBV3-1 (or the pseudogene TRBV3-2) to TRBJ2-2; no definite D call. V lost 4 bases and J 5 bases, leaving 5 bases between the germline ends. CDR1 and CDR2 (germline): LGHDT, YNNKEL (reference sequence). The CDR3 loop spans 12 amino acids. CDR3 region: CASSPGTGELFF. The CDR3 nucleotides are TGTGCCAGCAGCCCTGGGACCGGGGAGCTGTTTTTT.

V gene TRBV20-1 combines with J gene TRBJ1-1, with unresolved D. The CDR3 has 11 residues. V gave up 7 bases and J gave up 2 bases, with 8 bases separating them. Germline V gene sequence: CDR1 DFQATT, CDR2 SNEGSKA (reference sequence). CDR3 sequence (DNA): TGCAGTGGCGACACCAACACTGAAGCTTTCTTT. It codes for CSGDTNTEAFF.

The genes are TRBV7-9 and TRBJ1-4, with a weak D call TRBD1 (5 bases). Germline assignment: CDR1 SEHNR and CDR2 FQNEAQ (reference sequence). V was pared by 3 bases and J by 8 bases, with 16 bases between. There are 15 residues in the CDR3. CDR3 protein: CASSLEGIRGEKLFF. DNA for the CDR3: TGTGCCAGCAGCTTGGAGGGGATTCGCGGGGAAAAACTGTTTTTT.

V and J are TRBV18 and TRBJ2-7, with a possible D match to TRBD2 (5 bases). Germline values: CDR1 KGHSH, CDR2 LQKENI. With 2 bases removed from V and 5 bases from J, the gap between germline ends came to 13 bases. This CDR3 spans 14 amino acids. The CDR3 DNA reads TGTGCCAGCTCACCAACGCGAGGGTTCAACGAGCAGTACTTC. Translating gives CASSPTRGFNEQYF.

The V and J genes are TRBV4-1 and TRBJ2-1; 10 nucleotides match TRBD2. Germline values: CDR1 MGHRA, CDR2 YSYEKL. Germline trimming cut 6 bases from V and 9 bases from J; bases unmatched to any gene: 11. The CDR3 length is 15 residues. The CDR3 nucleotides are TGCGCCAGCAGGCCGCAGGGAGCTAGCGGGAGTGAGCAGTTCTTC. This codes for CASRPQGASGSEQFF.

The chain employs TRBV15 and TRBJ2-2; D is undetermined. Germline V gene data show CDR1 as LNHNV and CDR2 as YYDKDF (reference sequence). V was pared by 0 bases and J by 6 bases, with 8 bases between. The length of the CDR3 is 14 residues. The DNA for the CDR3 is TGTGCCACCAGCAGAGATAGTTCGCCCGGGGAGCTGTTTTTT. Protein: CATSRDSSPGELFF.

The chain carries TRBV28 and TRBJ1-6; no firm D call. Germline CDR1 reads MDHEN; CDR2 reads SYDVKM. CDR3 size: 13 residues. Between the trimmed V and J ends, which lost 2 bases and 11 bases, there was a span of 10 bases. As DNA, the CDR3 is TGTGCCAGCAGTTTAGGTCGGCCGGCACCCCTCCACTTT. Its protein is CASSLGRPAPLHF.

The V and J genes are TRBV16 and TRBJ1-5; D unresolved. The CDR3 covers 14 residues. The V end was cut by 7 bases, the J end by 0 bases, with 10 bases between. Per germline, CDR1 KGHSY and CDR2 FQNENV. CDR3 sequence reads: CASTPQNSNQPQHF. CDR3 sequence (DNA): TGTGCCAGCACCCCGCAGAATAGCAATCAGCCCCAGCATTTT.

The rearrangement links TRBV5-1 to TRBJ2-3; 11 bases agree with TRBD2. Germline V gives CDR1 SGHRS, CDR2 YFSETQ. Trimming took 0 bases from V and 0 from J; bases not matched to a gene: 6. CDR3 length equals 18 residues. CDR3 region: CASSLGGLAVASTDTQYF. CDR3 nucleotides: TGCGCCAGCAGCTTGGGGGGACTAGCGGTCGCTAGCACAGATACGCAGTATTTT.

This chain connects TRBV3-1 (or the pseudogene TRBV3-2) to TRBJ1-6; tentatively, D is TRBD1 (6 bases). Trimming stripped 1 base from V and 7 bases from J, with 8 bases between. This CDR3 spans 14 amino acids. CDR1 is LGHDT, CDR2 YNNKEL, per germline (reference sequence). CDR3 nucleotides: TGTGCCAGCAGCCAAGGGACAGAGAATTCACCCCTCCACTTT. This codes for CASSQGTENSPLHF.

The CDR3 DNA reads as TGTGCCAGCAGTGAGGGGACATGGAATTCACCCCTCCACTTT. This gives the protein CASSEGTWNSPLHF. The chain links TRBV2 to TRBJ1-6; tentative D call: TRBD1 (6 bases). This CDR3 has 14 amino acids. Germline CDR1 is SNHLY and CDR2 is FYNNEI. V lost 3 bases and J lost 7, with 10 bases in between.

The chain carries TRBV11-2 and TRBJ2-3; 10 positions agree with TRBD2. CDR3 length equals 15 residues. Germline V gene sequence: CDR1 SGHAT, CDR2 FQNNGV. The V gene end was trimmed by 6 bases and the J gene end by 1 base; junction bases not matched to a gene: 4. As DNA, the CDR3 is TGTGCCAGCAGTTATACTAGCGGGGGCACAGATACGCAGTATTTT. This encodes CASSYTSGGTDTQYF. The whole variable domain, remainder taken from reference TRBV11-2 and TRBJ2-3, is EAGVAQSPRYKIIEKRQSVAFWCNPISGHATLYWYQQILGQGPKLLIQFQNNGVVDDSQLPKDRFSAERLKGVDSTLKIQPAKLEDSAVYLCASSYTSGGTDTQYFGPGTRLTVL.

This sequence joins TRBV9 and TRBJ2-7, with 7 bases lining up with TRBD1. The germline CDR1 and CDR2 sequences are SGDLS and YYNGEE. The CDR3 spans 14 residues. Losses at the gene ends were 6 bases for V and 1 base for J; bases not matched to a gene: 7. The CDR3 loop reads CASTRDSASYEQYF. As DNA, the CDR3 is TGTGCCAGCACCAGGGACAGCGCTTCCTACGAGCAGTACTTC. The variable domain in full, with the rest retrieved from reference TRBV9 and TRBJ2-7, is DSGVTQTPKHLITATGQRVTLRCSPRSGDLSVYWYQQSLDQGLQFLIQYYNGEERAKGNILERFSAQQFPDLHSELNLSSLELGDSALYFCASTRDSASYEQYFGPGTRLTVT.

CDR3 DNA sequence: TGTGCCAGTAGCCGCGGATGGGAGTCCTTGGTAGCTTTCTTT. Translated, it gives CASSRGWESLVAFF. The chain has TRBV19 and TRBJ1-1; D remains unclear. This CDR3 comprises 14 residues. V was clipped by 6 bases and J by 10 bases, with 21 bases between them. Germline CDR1 reads LNHDA; CDR2 reads SQIVND (reference sequence). Full variable domain (missing parts from reference TRBV19 and TRBJ1-1): DGGITQSPKYLFRKEGQNVTLSCEQNLNHDAMYWYRQDPGQGLRLIYYSQIVNDFQKGDIAEGYSVSREKKESFPLTVTSAQKNPTAFYLCASSRGWESLVAFFGQGTRLTVV.

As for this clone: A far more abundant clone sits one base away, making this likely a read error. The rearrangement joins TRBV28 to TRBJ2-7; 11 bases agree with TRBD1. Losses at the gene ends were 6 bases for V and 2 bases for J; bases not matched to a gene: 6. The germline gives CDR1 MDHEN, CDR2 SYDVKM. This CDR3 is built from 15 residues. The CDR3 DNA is TGTGCCAGCAGCCACAGGGGACAGGGGGCCTACGAGCAGTACTTC. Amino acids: CASSHRGQGAYEQYF.

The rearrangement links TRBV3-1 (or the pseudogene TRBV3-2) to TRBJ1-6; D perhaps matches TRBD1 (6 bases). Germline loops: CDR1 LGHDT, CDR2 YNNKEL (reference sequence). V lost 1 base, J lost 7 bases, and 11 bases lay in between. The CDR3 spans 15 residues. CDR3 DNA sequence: TGTGCCAGCAGCCAAGGGAGGGGGGGGAATTCACCCCTCCACTTT. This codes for CASSQGRGGNSPLHF.

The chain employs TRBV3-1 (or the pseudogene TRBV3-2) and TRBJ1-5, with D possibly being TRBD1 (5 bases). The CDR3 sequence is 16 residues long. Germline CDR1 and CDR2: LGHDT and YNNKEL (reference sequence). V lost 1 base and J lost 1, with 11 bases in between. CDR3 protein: CASSQAGSGSNQPQHF. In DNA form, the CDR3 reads TGTGCCAGCAGCCAAGCAGGGTCTGGGAGCAATCAGCCCCAGCATTTT.